The T cell receptor beta chain under discussion was sequenced for a study of shared clonotypes between healthy human individuals. Study outcomes and limitations: It was anticipated that sequencing depth would influence how many clonotypes donors shared.

For this clone: The antigen is undetermined.

V lost 1 base, J lost 5 bases, and 2 bases stayed unmatched. The CDR3 extends over 14 amino acids. CDR1 and CDR2 from the germline V gene are SGHDT and YYEEEE. Adult Caucasians living in Nashville, Tennessee made up all of the donors. A roughly 220 ng quantity of DNA, roughly 30,000 T cell genomes, went into the sorted-subset replicate PCRs. Method: immunoSEQ multiplex PCR; TCRdb's copy keeps in-frame clones and lacks some. The repertoire consists of roughly 700,000 clones, with about 92% occurring once and the leading ten covering 34%. The V and J genes are TRBV5-6 and TRBJ2-5, with TRBD2 matching over 10 bases. Sequenced input: memory CD8+ T cells from PBMCs. The subset: CD45RO+ cells pooled with CCR7-negative TemRA cells. This TCR came from a man younger than 35 in good health. Some clones in this sample may be carry-over from other donors' samples. The DNA of the CDR3 is TGTGCCAGCAGCTTGCTAGCGGGAGTGGAGACCCAGTACTTC. Its protein product is CASSLLAGVETQYF.